The T cell receptor beta chain under discussion was sequenced for a study of shared clonotypes between healthy human individuals. The wider study: Per donor, CD8 memory used one plate, CD8 naive used two, CD4 memory used three and CD4 naive used three.

Produced via immunoSEQ multiplex PCR; TCRdb's table is partial and in-frame only. This sample has fewer than 700,000 clones, with approximately 95% found just once. Naive CD8 cells, CD45RO-negative and positively selected for CCR7, excluded terminally differentiated effector memory CD45RA+ cells. The sample consisted of naive CD8+ T cells sorted from blood. This clonotype originated in a woman aged 30 to 39 in good health.

The CDR3 is CASSLGTGVFFEAFF. CDR3 sequence (DNA): TGTGCCAGCAGCCTCGGGACAGGTGTATTCTTTGAAGCTTTCTTT. This sequence joins TRBV7-9 and TRBJ1-1; 8 nucleotides line up with TRBD1. The CDR3 spans 15 residues. Trimming removed 5 bases from V and 7 bases from J; junction bases left unmatched: 12. Germline V gives CDR1 SEHNR, CDR2 FQNEAQ (reference sequence). The whole variable domain, filled in from reference TRBV7-9 and TRBJ1-1, reads DTGVSQNPRHKITKRGQNVTFRCDPISEHNRLYWYRQTLGQGPEFLTYFQNEAQLEKSRLLSDRFSAERPKGSFSTLEIQRTEQGDSAMYLCASSLGTGVFFEAFFGQGTRLTVV.